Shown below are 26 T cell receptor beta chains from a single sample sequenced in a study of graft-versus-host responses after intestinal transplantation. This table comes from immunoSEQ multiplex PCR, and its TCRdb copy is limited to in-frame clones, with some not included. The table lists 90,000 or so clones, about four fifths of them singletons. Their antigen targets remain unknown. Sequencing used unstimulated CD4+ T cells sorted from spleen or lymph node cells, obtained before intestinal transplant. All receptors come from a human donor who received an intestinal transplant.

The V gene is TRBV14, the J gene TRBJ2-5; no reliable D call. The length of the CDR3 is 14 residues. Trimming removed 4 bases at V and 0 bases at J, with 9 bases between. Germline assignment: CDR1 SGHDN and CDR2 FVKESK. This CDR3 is CASSRLQYQETQYF. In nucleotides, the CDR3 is TGTGCCAGCAGCCGACTCCAGTACCAAGAGACCCAGTACTTC. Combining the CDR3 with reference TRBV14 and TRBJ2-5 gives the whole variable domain EAGVTQFPSHSVIEKGQTVTLRCDPISGHDNLYWYRRVMGKEIKFLLHFVKESKQDESGMPNNRFLAERTGGTYSTLKVQPAELEDSGVYFCASSRLQYQETQYFGPGTRLLVL.

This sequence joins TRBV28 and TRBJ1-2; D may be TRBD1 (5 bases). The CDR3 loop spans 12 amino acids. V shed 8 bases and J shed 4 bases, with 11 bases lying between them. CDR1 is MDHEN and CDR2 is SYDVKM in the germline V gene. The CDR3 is CASGGGTYGYTF. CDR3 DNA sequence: TGTGCCAGCGGGGGAGGGACCTATGGCTACACCTTC.

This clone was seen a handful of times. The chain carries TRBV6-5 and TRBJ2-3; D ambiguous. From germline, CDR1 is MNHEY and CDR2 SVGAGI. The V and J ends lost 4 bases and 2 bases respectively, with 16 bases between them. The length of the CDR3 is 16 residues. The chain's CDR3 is CASSFESPGTTDTQYF. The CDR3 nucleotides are TGTGCCAGCAGTTTCGAGTCGCCAGGCACCACAGATACGCAGTATTTT.

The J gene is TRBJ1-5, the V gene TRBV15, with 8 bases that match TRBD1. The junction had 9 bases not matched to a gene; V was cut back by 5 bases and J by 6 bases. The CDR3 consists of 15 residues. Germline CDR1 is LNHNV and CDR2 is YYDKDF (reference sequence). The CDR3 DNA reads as TGTGCCACCAGCGGAATAACAGGGGGTGGTCAGCCCCAGCATTTT. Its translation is CATSGITGGGQPQHF.

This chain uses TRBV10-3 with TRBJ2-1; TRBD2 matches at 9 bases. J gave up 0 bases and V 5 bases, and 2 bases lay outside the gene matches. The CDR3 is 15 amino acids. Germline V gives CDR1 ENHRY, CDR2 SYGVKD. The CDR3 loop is CAISLAGDSYNEQFF. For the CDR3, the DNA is TGTGCCATCAGTTTAGCGGGAGACTCCTACAATGAGCAGTTCTTC.

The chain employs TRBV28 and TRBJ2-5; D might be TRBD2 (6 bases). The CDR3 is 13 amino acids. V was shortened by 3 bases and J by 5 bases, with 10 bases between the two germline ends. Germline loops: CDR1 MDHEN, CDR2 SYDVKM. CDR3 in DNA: TGTGCCAGCAGTTTTCGGGGGTGGGAGACCCAGTACTTC. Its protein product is CASSFRGWETQYF.

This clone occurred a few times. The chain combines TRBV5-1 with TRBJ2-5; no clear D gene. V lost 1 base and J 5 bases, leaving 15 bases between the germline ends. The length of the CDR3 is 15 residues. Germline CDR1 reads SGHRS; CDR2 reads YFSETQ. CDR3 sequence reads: CASSLMSGGLETQYF. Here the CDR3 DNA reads TGCGCCAGCAGCTTGATGTCAGGTGGATTGGAGACCCAGTACTTC. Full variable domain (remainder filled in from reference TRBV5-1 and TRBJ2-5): KAGVTQTPRYLIKTRGQQVTLSCSPISGHRSVSWYQQTPGQGLQFLFEYFSETQRNKGNFPGRFSGRQFSNSRSEMNVSTLELGDSALYLCASSLMSGGLETQYFGPGTRLLVL.

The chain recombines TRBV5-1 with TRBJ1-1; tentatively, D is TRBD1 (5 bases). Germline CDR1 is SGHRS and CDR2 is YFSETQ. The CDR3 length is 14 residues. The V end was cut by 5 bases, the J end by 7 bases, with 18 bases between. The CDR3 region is CASSPQGSSGEAFF. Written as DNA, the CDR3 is TGCGCCAGCAGTCCTCAGGGATCCTCTGGTGAAGCTTTCTTT.

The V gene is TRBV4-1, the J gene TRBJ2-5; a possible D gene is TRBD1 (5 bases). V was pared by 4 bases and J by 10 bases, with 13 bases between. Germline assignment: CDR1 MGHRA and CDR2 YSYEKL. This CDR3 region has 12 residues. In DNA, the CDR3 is TGCGCCAGCAGCCTCCAGGGTAGAGGCCAGTACTTC. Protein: CASSLQGRGQYF.

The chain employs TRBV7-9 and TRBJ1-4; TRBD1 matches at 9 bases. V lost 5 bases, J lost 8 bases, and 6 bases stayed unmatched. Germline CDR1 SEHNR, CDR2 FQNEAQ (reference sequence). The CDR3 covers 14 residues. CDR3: CASSPGTGSEKLFF. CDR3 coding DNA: TGTGCCAGCAGCCCCGGGACAGGGAGCGAAAAACTGTTTTTT.

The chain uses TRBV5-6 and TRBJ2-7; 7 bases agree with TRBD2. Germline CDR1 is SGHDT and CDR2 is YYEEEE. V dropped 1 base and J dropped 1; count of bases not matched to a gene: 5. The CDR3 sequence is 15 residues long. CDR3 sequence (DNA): TGTGCCAGCAGCTTGTGGCCGGGGGGATCCTACGAGCAGTACTTC. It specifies CASSLWPGGSYEQYF.

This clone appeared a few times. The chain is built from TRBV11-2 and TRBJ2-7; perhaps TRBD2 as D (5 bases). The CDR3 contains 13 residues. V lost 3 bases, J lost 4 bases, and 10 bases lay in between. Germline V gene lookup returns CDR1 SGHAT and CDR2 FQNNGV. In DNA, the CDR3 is TGTGCCAGCAGCTTCCTGGACTTTTACGAGCAGTACTTC. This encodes CASSFLDFYEQYF.

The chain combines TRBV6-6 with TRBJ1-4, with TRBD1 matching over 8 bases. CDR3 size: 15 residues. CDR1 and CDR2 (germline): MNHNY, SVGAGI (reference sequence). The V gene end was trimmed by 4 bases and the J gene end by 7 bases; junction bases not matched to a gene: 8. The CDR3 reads CASSSHDRGTEKLFF. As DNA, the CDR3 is TGTGCCAGCAGTTCCCATGACAGGGGCACTGAAAAACTGTTTTTT.

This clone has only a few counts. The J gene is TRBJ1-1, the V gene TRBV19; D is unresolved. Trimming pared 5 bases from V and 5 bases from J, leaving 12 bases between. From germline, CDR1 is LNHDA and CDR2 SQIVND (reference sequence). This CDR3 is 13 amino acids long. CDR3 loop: CASSAGGLTEAFF. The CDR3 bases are TGTGCCAGTAGTGCCGGAGGATTAACTGAAGCTTTCTTT.

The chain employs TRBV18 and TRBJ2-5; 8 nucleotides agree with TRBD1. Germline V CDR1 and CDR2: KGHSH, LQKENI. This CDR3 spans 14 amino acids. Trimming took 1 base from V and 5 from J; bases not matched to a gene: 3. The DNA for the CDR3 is TGTGCCAGCTCACCACGACAGGGGCAGGAGACCCAGTACTTC. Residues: CASSPRQGQETQYF.

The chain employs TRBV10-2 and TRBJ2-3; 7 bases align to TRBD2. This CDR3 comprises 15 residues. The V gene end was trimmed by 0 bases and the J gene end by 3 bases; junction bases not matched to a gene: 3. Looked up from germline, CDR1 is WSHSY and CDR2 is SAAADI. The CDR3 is CASSESLAATDTQYF. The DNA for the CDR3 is TGCGCCAGCAGTGAGTCGCTAGCGGCAACAGATACGCAGTATTTT.

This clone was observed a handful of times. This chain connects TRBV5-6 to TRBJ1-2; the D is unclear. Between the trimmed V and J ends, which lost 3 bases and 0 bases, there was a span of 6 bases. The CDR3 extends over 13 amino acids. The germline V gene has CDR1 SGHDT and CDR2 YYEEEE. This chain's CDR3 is CASSSSPNYGYTF. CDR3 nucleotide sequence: TGTGCCAGCAGCTCGTCCCCTAACTATGGCTACACCTTC. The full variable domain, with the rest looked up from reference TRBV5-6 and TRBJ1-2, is DAGVTQSPTHLIKTRGQQVTLRCSPKSGHDTVSWYQQALGQGPQFIFQYYEEEERQRGNFPDRFSGHQFPNYSSELNVNALLLGDSALYLCASSSSPNYGYTFGSGTRLTVV.

The CDR3 loop is CASSPGGTANTGELFF. The CDR3 nucleotides are TGTGCCAGCAGCCCCGGGGGGACCGCGAACACCGGGGAGCTGTTTTTT. The J gene is TRBJ2-2, the V gene TRBV7-7; TRBD2 matches 7 bases. Germline V gene data show CDR1 as SSHAT and CDR2 as FNYEAQ (reference sequence). The CDR3 extends over 16 amino acids. The V and J ends lost 5 bases and 0 bases, in that order; junction bases with no gene match: 6. The entire variable domain, with the rest obtained from reference TRBV7-7 and TRBJ2-2, is as follows: GAGVSQSPRYKVTKRGQDVTLRCDPISSHATLYWYQQALGQGPEFLTYFNYEAQPDKSGLPSDRFSAERPEGSISTLTIQRTEQRDSAMYRCASSPGGTANTGELFFGEGSRLTVL.

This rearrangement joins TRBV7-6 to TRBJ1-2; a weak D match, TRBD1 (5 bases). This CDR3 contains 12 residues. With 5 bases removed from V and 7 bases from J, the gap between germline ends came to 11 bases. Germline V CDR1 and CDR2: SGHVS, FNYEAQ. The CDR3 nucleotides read TGTGCCAGCAGCCCGGGGGGGGGTGGCTACACCTTC. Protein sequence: CASSPGGGGYTF.

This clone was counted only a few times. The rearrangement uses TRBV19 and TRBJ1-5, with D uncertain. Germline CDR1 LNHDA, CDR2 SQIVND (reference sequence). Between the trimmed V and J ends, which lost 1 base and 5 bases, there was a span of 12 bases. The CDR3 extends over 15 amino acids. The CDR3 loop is CASSIAPGFDQPQHF. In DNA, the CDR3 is TGTGCCAGTAGTATAGCCCCGGGGTTCGATCAGCCCCAGCATTTT.

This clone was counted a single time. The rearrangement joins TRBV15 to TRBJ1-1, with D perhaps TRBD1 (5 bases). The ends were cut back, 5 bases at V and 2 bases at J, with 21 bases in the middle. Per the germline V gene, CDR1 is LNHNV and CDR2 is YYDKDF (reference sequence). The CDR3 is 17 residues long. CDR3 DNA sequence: TGTGCCACCAGCGGCGAGCAGGGCCGTTTTTTAAACACTGAAGCTTTCTTT. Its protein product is CATSGEQGRFLNTEAFF.

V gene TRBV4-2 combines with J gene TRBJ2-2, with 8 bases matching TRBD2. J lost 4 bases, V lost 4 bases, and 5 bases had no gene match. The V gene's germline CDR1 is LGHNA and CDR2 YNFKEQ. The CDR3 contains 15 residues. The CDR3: CASSPGLAGTGELFF. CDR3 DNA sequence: TGTGCCAGCAGCCCTGGACTAGCTGGCACCGGGGAGCTGTTTTTT.

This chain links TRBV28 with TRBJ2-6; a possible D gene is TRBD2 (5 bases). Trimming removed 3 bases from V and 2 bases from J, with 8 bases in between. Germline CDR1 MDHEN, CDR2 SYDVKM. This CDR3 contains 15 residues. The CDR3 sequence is CASSFGDPGANVLTF. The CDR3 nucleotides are TGTGCCAGCAGTTTCGGGGATCCTGGGGCCAACGTCCTGACTTTC.

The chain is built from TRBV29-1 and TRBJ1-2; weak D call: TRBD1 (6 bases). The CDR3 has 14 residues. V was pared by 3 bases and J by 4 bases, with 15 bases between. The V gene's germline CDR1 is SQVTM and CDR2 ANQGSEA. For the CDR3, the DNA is TGCAGCGTTGAGAGGGCAGGGGACGGCTATGGCTACACCTTC. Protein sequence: CSVERAGDGYGYTF.

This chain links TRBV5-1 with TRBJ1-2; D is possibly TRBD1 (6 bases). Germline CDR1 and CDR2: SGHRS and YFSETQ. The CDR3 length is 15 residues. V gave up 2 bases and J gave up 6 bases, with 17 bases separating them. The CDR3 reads CASSFYDRTSDGYTF. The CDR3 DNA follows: TGCGCCAGCAGCTTTTACGACAGGACATCAGATGGCTACACCTTC. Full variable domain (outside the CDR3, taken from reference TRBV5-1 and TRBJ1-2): KAGVTQTPRYLIKTRGQQVTLSCSPISGHRSVSWYQQTPGQGLQFLFEYFSETQRNKGNFPGRFSGRQFSNSRSEMNVSTLELGDSALYLCASSFYDRTSDGYTFGSGTRLTVV.

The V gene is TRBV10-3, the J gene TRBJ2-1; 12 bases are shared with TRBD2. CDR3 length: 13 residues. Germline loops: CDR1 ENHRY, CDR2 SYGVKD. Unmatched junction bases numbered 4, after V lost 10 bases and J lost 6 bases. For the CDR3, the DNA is TGTGCCACCGGGACTAGCGGGTTCAATGAGCAGTTCTTC. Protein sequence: CATGTSGFNEQFF.